This TCR beta chain comes out of a study of spatial heterogeneity in lung cancer. In the study overall: Raw sequencing reads included, on average, more than 8.5 appearances of each unique TCR and UMI combination.

This clonotype showed up many times. Time point: sample taken at primary tumor resection. Donation came from roughly 72 patients with untreated early-stage non-small cell lung cancer. Each CDR3 protein is one row after TCRdb ran MiXCR on the 5' RACE reads. The sample holds 4,000 or so distinct CDR3 sequences; about 9% are singletons and the top ten take 6.9%. This specimen was normal lung tissue next to the tumor, taken at surgery. The TCR comes from a female donor with early-stage non-small cell lung cancer.

The CDR3 sequence: CASSYNGNNEQFF. The CDR3 DNA follows: TGCGCCAGCAGCTATAATGGGAACAATGAGCAGTTCTTC. The chain combines TRBV5-1 with TRBJ2-1; no clear D. The CDR3 extends over 13 amino acids. Trimming pared 3 bases from V and 5 bases from J, leaving 9 bases between. Germline assignment: CDR1 SGHRS and CDR2 YFSETQ.